This T cell receptor (beta chain) was observed in a study of Graves' ophthalmopathy and Graves' hyperthyroidism. The study, taken as a whole, reports: A majority of expanded thyroid clonotypes exceeding 0.001 frequency were likewise present in blood. Sensitivity reached more than 70% and specificity approximately 78% when the model predicted ophthalmopathy progression.

The length of the CDR3 is 14 residues. V lost 4 bases, J lost 5 bases, and 4 bases stayed unmatched. Amplifying from RNA transcripts, the study obtained TCR beta CDR3 regions. The first-round RT-PCR employed HTBI primers together with the Qiagen OneStep RT-PCR kit. A multiplex PCR was then performed as the second round. TCRdb re-called the multiplex PCR reads with MiXCR, one entry per CDR3 protein. The data hold about 1.2 million distinct CDR3 sequences, with roughly two fifths observed a single time. This clonotype was seen more than once but under ten times. Its antigen is not identified. Researchers turned away patients with other autoimmune diseases, uncontrolled infections, pregnancy or lactation. As diagnostic evidence, clinical symptoms, serum thyroxine, TRAb, thyroid ultrasound and orbital computed tomography were relied upon.

The receptor was isolated from an adult man with Graves' hyperthyroidism. The chain couples TRBV12-3 or TRBV12-4 to TRBJ1-4; 7 bases match TRBD1. Sequenced: peripheral blood or thyroid tissue (not recorded which). The CDR3: CASSWGQKNEKLFF. For the CDR3, the DNA is TGTGCCAGCAGTTGGGGACAGAAGAATGAAAAACTGTTTTTT.